This TCR beta chain comes out of a study of T cells in pancreatic ductal adenocarcinoma. Produced via immunoSEQ multiplex PCR; TCRdb's table is partial and in-frame only. The table lists 97,000 or so clones, roughly 96% of them singletons, with about 3.4% in the top ten. This CDR3 has 17 amino acids. The germline V gene has CDR1 SGHDN and CDR2 FVKESK. The J segment lost 6 bases and the V segment lost 1 base, leaving 11 bases of the junction unmatched. Surgery without prior neoadjuvant therapy was the treatment of the selected pancreatic ductal adenocarcinoma patients. This TCR was recovered from a human donor with pancreatic ductal adenocarcinoma. Sequencing was done on a sample of PBMCs. This sequence joins TRBV14 and TRBJ2-1, with 8 bases identical to TRBD1. CDR3: CASSQGGQGAVFNEQFF. For the CDR3, the DNA is TGTGCCAGCAGCCAAGGAGGGCAGGGGGCGGTTTTCAATGAGCAGTTCTTC.